The 3 T cell receptor beta chains in this list originate from one sample, sequenced in a study of T cell repertoires in cytomegalovirus infection. TCRdb itself ran the reads through MiXCR, one entry per CDR3 protein. The table shows about 830,000 distinct CDR3 sequences, with about 31% occurring only once. These receptors' antigens are unknown. Sequences were derived from cultured CD8+ T cells from PBMCs, sampled from culture after CMV antigen stimulation. The receptor source for this set is a human donor in good health (CMV status not recorded). Some clones in this sample may be carry-over from other donors' samples.

This chain links TRBV2 with TRBJ2-7; TRBD1 matches at 10 bases. J lost 5 bases, V lost 5 bases, and 6 bases had no gene match. The CDR3 covers 14 residues. Per the germline V gene, CDR1 is SNHLY and CDR2 is FYNNEI. The CDR3 bases are TGTGCCAGCAGTCCTGGACAGGGGGTCGACGAGCAGTACGTC. As protein: CASSPGQGVDEQYV.

This chain joins TRBV2 and TRBJ1-1; D ambiguous. The CDR3 sequence is 12 residues long. Germline V gene sequence: CDR1 SNHLY, CDR2 FYNNEI. The V and J ends lost 7 bases and 0 bases respectively, with 6 bases between them. As DNA, the CDR3 is TGTGCCAGCACTAGGCTGAACACTGAAGCTTTCTTT. This sequence encodes CASTRLNTEAFF. Supplemented by reference TRBV2 and TRBJ1-1, the full variable domain reads EPEVTQTPSHQVTQMGQEVILRCVPISNHLYFYWYRQILGQKVEFLVSFYNNEISEKSEIFDDQFSVERPDGSNFTLKIRSTKLEDSAMYFCASTRLNTEAFFGQGTRLTVV.

Of note for this clonotype: One end of the junction varies from germline; a read error may be responsible. The V and J genes are TRBV7-6 and TRBJ1-3, with D perhaps TRBD1 (6 bases). Germline CDR1 SGHVS, CDR2 FNYEAQ. CDR3 length: 15 amino acids. CDR3 in DNA: TGTGCTAGCAGCTCGAACAGGGACTCTGGAAACACCATATATTTT. The encoded protein is CASSSNRDSGNTIYF.